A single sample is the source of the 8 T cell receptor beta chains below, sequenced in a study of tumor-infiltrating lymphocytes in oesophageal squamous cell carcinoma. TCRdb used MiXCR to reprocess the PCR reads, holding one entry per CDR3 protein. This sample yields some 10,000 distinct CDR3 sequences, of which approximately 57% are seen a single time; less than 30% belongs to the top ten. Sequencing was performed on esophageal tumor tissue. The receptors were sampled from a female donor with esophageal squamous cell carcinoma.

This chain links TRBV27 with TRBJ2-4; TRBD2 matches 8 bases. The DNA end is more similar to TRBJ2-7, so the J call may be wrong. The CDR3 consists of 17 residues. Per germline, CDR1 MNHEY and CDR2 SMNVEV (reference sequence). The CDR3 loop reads CASSLSRRGATDYEQYF. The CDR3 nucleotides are TGTGCCAGCAGTTTGTCGAGGCGGGGGGCGACTGACTACGAGCAGTACTTC.

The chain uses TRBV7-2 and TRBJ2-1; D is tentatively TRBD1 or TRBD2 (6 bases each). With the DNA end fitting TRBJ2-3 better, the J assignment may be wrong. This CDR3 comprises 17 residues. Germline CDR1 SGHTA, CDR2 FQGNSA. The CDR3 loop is CASSPLGARGGTDTQYF. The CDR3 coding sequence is TGTGCCAGCAGCCCTTTAGGCGCTCGAGGGGGGACAGATACGCAGTATTTT.

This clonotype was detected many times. The CDR3, as DNA: TGTGCCAGCAGCTTGGTCGGACCCTACGAGCAGTACTTC. Translation: CASSLVGPYEQYF. The chain links TRBV5-5 to TRBJ2-7; no firm D call. V lost 0 bases and J 2 bases, leaving 6 bases between the germline ends. The CDR3 runs 13 residues. Germline values: CDR1 SGHKS, CDR2 YYEKEE (reference sequence).

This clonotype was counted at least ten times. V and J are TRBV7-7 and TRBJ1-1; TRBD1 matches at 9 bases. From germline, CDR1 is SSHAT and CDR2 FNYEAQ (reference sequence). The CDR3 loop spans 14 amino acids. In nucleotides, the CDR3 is TGTGCTGTACAGGGGGCAGCGAAGGACACTGAAGCTTTCTTT. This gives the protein CAVQGAAKDTEAFF.

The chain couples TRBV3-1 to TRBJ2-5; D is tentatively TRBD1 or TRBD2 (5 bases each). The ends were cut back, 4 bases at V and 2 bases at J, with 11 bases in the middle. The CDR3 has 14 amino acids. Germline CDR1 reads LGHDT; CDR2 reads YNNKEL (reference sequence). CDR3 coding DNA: TGTGCCAGCAGCCCCTGGGGGTTTCAAGAGACCCAGTACTTC. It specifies CASSPWGFQETQYF.

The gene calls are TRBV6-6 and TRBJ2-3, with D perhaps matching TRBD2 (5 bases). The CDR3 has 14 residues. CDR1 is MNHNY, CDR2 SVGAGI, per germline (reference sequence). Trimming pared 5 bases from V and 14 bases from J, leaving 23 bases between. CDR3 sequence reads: CASSRFAEAGELYF. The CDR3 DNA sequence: TGTGCCAGCAGTCGGTTCGCGGAGGCCGGGGAGCTGTATTTT.

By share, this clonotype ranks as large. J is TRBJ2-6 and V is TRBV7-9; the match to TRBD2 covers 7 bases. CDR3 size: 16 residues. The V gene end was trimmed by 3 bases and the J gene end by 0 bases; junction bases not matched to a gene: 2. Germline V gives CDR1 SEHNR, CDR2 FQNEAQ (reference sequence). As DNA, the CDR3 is TGTGCCAGCAGCTTCGGGGGGAGCTCTGGGGCCAACGTCCTGACTTTC. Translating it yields CASSFGGSSGANVLTF.

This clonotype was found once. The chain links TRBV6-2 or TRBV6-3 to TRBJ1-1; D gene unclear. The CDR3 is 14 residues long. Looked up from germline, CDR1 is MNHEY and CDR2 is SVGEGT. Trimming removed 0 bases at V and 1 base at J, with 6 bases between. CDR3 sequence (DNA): TGTGCCAGCAGTTACTCGTACACGAACACTGAAGCTTTCTTT. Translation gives CASSYSYTNTEAFF.